One sample yielded the 28 T cell receptor beta chains listed below, sequenced in a study of long-term antiretroviral therapy in people with HIV. Sequencing relied on immunoSEQ assay v3.0, run at survey level. Libraries were prepared by immunoSEQ multiplex PCR; TCRdb keeps only in-frame clonotypes and omits some of them. The sample has more than 35,000 clones; around 94% are singletons. Specimen: unsorted PBMCs, collected 4.1 years after starting antiretroviral therapy. These receptors all come from a woman aged 50 to 60 with HIV.

The gene calls are TRBV7-2 and TRBJ1-2, with D perhaps TRBD1 (5 bases). The germline gives CDR1 SGHTA, CDR2 FQGNSA. This CDR3 region has 13 residues. The V end lost 2 bases, the J end lost 6 bases, and 10 bases lay between the germline ends. The CDR3 is CASSLPPGNGYTF. DNA of the CDR3: TGTGCCAGCAGCTTACCCCCAGGGAATGGCTACACCTTC. Variable domain in full (rest from reference TRBV7-2 and TRBJ1-2): GAGVSQSPSNKVTEKGKDVELRCDPISGHTALYWYRQSLGQGLEFLIYFQGNSAPDKSGLPSDRFSAERTGGSVSTLTIQRTQQEDSAVYLCASSLPPGNGYTFGSGTRLTVV.

The CDR3 region has the DNA TGTGCCAGCAGCTTGCAAGGAGATACGCAGTATTTT. Protein: CASSLQGDTQYF. The chain joins TRBV7-3 to TRBJ2-3; D is unclear. This CDR3 region has 12 residues. Germline V gene data show CDR1 as SGHTA and CDR2 as FQGTGA. V was clipped by 3 bases and J by 5 bases, with 6 bases between them.

The chain uses TRBV19 and TRBJ2-5; no definite D call. V was pared by 5 bases and J by 3 bases, with 4 bases between. The CDR3 contains 11 residues. Germline V gene sequence: CDR1 LNHDA, CDR2 SQIVND (reference sequence). Here the CDR3 DNA reads TGTGCCAGTAGTCTAAAAGAGACCCAGTACTTC. This sequence encodes CASSLKETQYF.

This chain uses TRBV7-2 with TRBJ2-3; D assignment may be TRBD1 or TRBD2 (5 bases each). Per germline, CDR1 SGHTA and CDR2 FQGNSA. This CDR3 has 15 amino acids. Trimming shortened V by 5 bases and J by 0 bases, and 12 bases separated the two germline ends. CDR3 in DNA: TGTGCCAGCAGCATCTTCGGGGCTAGCACAGATACGCAGTATTTT. Protein sequence: CASSIFGASTDTQYF. Filled out from reference TRBV7-2 and TRBJ2-3, the complete variable domain reads GAGVSQSPSNKVTEKGKDVELRCDPISGHTALYWYRQSLGQGLEFLIYFQGNSAPDKSGLPSDRFSAERTGGSVSTLTIQRTQQEDSAVYLCASSIFGASTDTQYFGPGTRLTVL.

V is TRBV5-1 and J is TRBJ2-5; the D call may be TRBD1 or TRBD2 (5 bases each). Per the germline V gene, CDR1 is SGHRS and CDR2 is YFSETQ. CDR3 size: 14 residues. Trimming cost V 0 bases and J 0 bases, with 6 bases left between them. CDR3 region: CASSLGGNQETQYF. The DNA for the CDR3 is TGCGCCAGCAGCTTGGGGGGGAACCAAGAGACCCAGTACTTC. The variable domain in full, completed from reference TRBV5-1 and TRBJ2-5, reads KAGVTQTPRYLIKTRGQQVTLSCSPISGHRSVSWYQQTPGQGLQFLFEYFSETQRNKGNFPGRFSGRQFSNSRSEMNVSTLELGDSALYLCASSLGGNQETQYFGPGTRLLVL.

With respect to this clone: Its ends do not fully match the called genes, so a read error is possible. The chain couples TRBV7-7 to TRBJ2-2, with TRBD1 identical over 8 bases. CDR1 is SSHAT, CDR2 FNYEAQ, per germline (reference sequence). The CDR3 sequence is 14 residues long. CDR3 nucleotide sequence: TGTGCTAGCAGCTTAGACAGGGGCACCGGGGAGCTGTTTTTT. Protein sequence: CASSLDRGTGELFF.

The chain employs TRBV7-9 and TRBJ2-7, with TRBD1 matching over 8 bases. The V and J ends lost 3 bases and 1 base, in that order; junction bases with no gene match: 5. The germline CDR1 and CDR2 sequences are SEHNR and FQNEAQ (reference sequence). The length of the CDR3 is 15 residues. The CDR3, as DNA: TGTGCCAGCAGCTTCTCGACAGGGGCATCCTACGAGCAGTACTTC. It codes for CASSFSTGASYEQYF.

The chain couples TRBV27 to TRBJ1-6; 10 bases are shared with TRBD1. V lost 5 bases to trimming and J lost 9 bases; unmatched junction nucleotides: 16. This CDR3 is built from 18 residues. Germline values: CDR1 MNHEY, CDR2 SMNVEV (reference sequence). Here the CDR3 reads CASSPVNPNRDRGSPLHF. In DNA, the CDR3 is TGTGCCAGCAGTCCCGTAAATCCGAACCGGGACAGGGGTTCACCCCTCCACTTT.

The V and J genes are TRBV5-1 and TRBJ2-7; possibly TRBD1 for D (6 bases). The V end lost 0 bases, the J end lost 3 bases, and 7 bases lay between the germline ends. Germline CDR1 and CDR2: SGHRS and YFSETQ. The CDR3 covers 13 residues. The CDR3 coding sequence is TGCGCCAGCAGCTTGGCAGGGGTCTACGAGCAGTACTTC. Its translation: CASSLAGVYEQYF.

Here the CDR3 reads CASSIIWFQADTGANVLTF. The CDR3 nucleotides are TGTGCCAGTAGTATAATCTGGTTTCAGGCCGATACTGGGGCCAACGTCCTGACTTTC. The gene calls are TRBV19 and TRBJ2-6; D ambiguous. The CDR3 has 19 amino acids. V lost 2 bases and J lost 2, with 19 bases in between. Germline loops: CDR1 LNHDA, CDR2 SQIVND (reference sequence).

The chain recombines TRBV5-1 with TRBJ2-7, with 13 bases fitting TRBD2. Germline loops: CDR1 SGHRS, CDR2 YFSETQ. CDR3 size: 17 residues. J was trimmed by 1 base and V by 0 bases; bases with no gene match: 4. The CDR3 loop reads CASSLGRTSGGSYEQYF. The CDR3 coding sequence is TGCGCCAGCAGCTTGGGAAGGACTAGCGGGGGTTCCTACGAGCAGTACTTC.

The count of this clone is one. This chain connects TRBV19 to TRBJ1-5; 7 bases fit TRBD1. Trimming cost V 1 base and J 4 bases; bases outside gene matches: 4. Looked up from germline, CDR1 is LNHDA and CDR2 is SQIVND (reference sequence). The CDR3 is 15 amino acids. The CDR3, as DNA: TGTGCCAGTAGTATAGTATCAGGGGGTAATCAGCCCCAGCATTTT. This gives the protein CASSIVSGGNQPQHF.

This chain links TRBV10-3 with TRBJ2-1, with 7 bases aligning to TRBD1. V trimming: 5 bases; J trimming: 0 bases; junction bases outside the gene matches: 1. CDR3 length: 14 residues. CDR1 is ENHRY and CDR2 is SYGVKD in the germline V gene. CDR3 protein: CAISRDSSYNEQFF. The CDR3 DNA reads TGTGCCATCAGTCGGGACAGCTCCTACAATGAGCAGTTCTTC.

This chain joins TRBV2 and TRBJ2-1; D ambiguous. CDR3 size: 14 residues. Germline V gene lookup returns CDR1 SNHLY and CDR2 FYNNEI. Trimming left V 7 bases short and J 0 bases short, with 10 bases between. This CDR3 is CASTLVSSYNEQFF. The CDR3 coding sequence is TGTGCCAGCACCCTTGTGAGCTCCTACAATGAGCAGTTCTTC. The full variable domain, in which reference TRBV2 and TRBJ2-1 provide the parts outside the CDR3, is EPEVTQTPSHQVTQMGQEVILRCVPISNHLYFYWYRQILGQKVEFLVSFYNNEISEKSEIFDDQFSVERPDGSNFTLKIRSTKLEDSAMYFCASTLVSSYNEQFFGPGTRLTVL.

The V gene is TRBV19, the J gene TRBJ2-7; 7 nucleotides match TRBD2. CDR3 length: 14 residues. Trimming at V came to 4 bases and at J to 0 bases, leaving 3 bases not matched to a gene. Germline V gene sequence: CDR1 LNHDA, CDR2 SQIVND (reference sequence). In DNA, the CDR3 is TGTGCCAGTAGTACCGGGGGGAGCTCCTACGAGCAGTACTTC. Translating gives CASSTGGSSYEQYF.

This chain joins TRBV10-3 and TRBJ2-1; TRBD2 matches 9 bases. The germline CDR1 and CDR2 sequences are ENHRY and SYGVKD. Germline trimming cut 0 bases from V and 10 bases from J; bases unmatched to any gene: 7. The CDR3 runs to 15 residues. The DNA for the CDR3 is TGTGCCATCAGTGAGTCTGGCGGGGGGGCTAACGAGCAGTTCTTC. Protein product: CAISESGGGANEQFF.

The V and J genes are TRBV7-9 and TRBJ2-5, with 11 positions matching TRBD2. The trim removed 6 bases at V and 5 bases at J, leaving 11 bases unmatched. The V gene's germline CDR1 is SEHNR and CDR2 FQNEAQ (reference sequence). The length of the CDR3 is 16 residues. CDR3 sequence (DNA): TGTGCCAGCAGGCCCAGACCGGGACTAGCGGTTGAGACCCAGTACTTC. Translated: CASRPRPGLAVETQYF.

J is TRBJ2-1 and V is TRBV9; 10 bases are a match to TRBD2. The germline V gene encodes CDR1 SGDLS and CDR2 YYNGEE. Germline trimming cut 0 bases from V and 8 bases from J; bases unmatched to any gene: 5. This CDR3 has 15 amino acids. The CDR3 reads CASSVEAGGPYEQFF. Here the CDR3 DNA reads TGTGCCAGCAGCGTAGAAGCGGGGGGGCCCTATGAGCAGTTCTTC.

V gene TRBV14 combines with J gene TRBJ1-2, with D perhaps matching TRBD1 (5 bases). The germline V gene encodes CDR1 SGHDN and CDR2 FVKESK. This CDR3 contains 15 residues. V dropped 3 bases and J dropped 6 bases, with 17 bases sitting between them. The CDR3 sequence is CASSHPVGHYDGYTF. The CDR3 nucleotides are TGTGCCAGCAGCCACCCCGTAGGACACTACGATGGCTACACCTTC.

The chain is built from TRBV2 and TRBJ2-7; no clear D. This CDR3 comprises 14 residues. Trimming pared 0 bases from V and 0 bases from J, leaving 6 bases between. Germline CDR1 is SNHLY and CDR2 is FYNNEI. This CDR3 is CASSEARSSYEQYF. The CDR3 nucleotides are TGTGCCAGCAGTGAAGCTAGGAGCTCCTACGAGCAGTACTTC.

This clone was seen once. The rearrangement links TRBV6-5 to TRBJ1-5, with TRBD1 matching 9 bases. The germline V gene encodes CDR1 MNHEY and CDR2 SVGAGI. CDR3 length: 15 residues. Unmatched junction bases numbered 5, after V lost 6 bases and J lost 2 bases. In DNA, the CDR3 is TGTGCCAGCAGCGAACAGGGGGCCGGCAATCAGCCCCAGCATTTT. This gives the protein CASSEQGAGNQPQHF.

The genes are TRBV5-1 and TRBJ2-7, with D perhaps given as TRBD1 or TRBD2 (5 bases each). CDR1 and CDR2 from the germline V gene are SGHRS and YFSETQ. The CDR3 is 14 amino acids. The ends were cut back, 4 bases at V and 3 bases at J, with 14 bases in the middle. This chain's CDR3 is CASSARDGRYEQYF. The CDR3 DNA follows: TGCGCCAGCAGCGCCCGGGACGGCCGCTACGAGCAGTACTTC.

The V call is TRBV6-5, the J call TRBJ2-3; D is undetermined. Trimming removed 2 bases at V and 4 bases at J, with 10 bases between. The length of the CDR3 is 14 residues. Germline V lookup: CDR1 MNHEY, CDR2 SVGAGI. CDR3: CASSYRMVPDTQYF. DNA for the CDR3: TGTGCCAGCAGTTACCGTATGGTCCCAGATACGCAGTATTTT.

The rearrangement joins TRBV13 to TRBJ1-2; TRBD1 matches at 8 bases. The CDR3 runs to 14 residues. V dropped 5 bases and J dropped 5; count of bases not matched to a gene: 7. Germline CDR1 PRHDT, CDR2 FYEKMQ (reference sequence). The CDR3 reads CASSPQGAFYGYTF. CDR3 bases: TGTGCCAGCAGCCCTCAGGGGGCTTTTTATGGCTACACCTTC.

CDR3 residues: CASSAAGGRREQFF. The DNA for the CDR3 is TGCGCCAGCAGCGCCGCGGGCGGGCGTCGAGAGCAGTTCTTC. This sequence joins TRBV4-1 and TRBJ2-1; TRBD2 is a possible D gene (5 bases). Germline V gene sequence: CDR1 MGHRA, CDR2 YSYEKL. The CDR3 is made up of 14 amino acids. Trimming removed 5 bases from V and 10 bases from J, with 18 bases in between.

V gene TRBV10-1 combines with J gene TRBJ1-6; D call uncertain. The V gene's germline CDR1 is WNHNN and CDR2 SYGVQD (reference sequence). The V end lost 8 bases, the J end lost 14 bases, and 13 bases lay between the germline ends. The CDR3 is made up of 11 amino acids. The CDR3 sequence: CASPQPYSLHF. Here the CDR3 DNA reads TGCGCCAGCCCGCAACCCTACTCCCTCCACTTT.

This clone was seen a single time. The chain is built from TRBV9 and TRBJ2-3, with D perhaps matching TRBD2 (8 bases). The CDR3 contains 16 residues. Between the trimmed V and J ends, which lost 4 bases and 3 bases, there was a span of 18 bases. CDR1 and CDR2 from the germline V gene are SGDLS and YYNGEE. CDR3 sequence: CASSFSGAGGTDTQYF. CDR3 DNA: TGTGCCAGCAGCTTTAGCGGGGCAGGGGGGACAGATACGCAGTATTTT.

The chain links TRBV29-1 to TRBJ2-7; possible D gene TRBD1, 6 bases. The V gene lost 4 bases and the J gene lost 2 bases, with 24 bases spanning the gap. CDR1 is SQVTM, CDR2 ANQGSEA, per germline. CDR3 length: 17 residues. The CDR3 DNA is TGCAGCGTTGCTCGAGCCGACCGGGACACACATCCCTACGAGCAGTACTTC. Its translation: CSVARADRDTHPYEQYF.